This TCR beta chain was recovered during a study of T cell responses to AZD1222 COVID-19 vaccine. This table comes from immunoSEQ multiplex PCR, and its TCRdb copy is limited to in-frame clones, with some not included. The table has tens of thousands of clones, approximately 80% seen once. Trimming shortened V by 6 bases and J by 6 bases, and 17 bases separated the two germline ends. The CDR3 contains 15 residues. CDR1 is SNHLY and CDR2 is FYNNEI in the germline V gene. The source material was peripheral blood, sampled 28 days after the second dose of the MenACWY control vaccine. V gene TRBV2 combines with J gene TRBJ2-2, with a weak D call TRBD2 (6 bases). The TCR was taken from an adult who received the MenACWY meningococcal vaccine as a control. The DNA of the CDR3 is TGTGCCAGCAGAGGGATAAGGGCGGGGCCCGGGGAGCTGTTTTTT. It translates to CASRGIRAGPGELFF.